This T cell receptor (beta chain) came from a study of shared clonotypes between healthy human individuals. General observations from the study: Relative to their counterparts shared across all four donors, non-shared clonotypes exhibited diminished generation probabilities. Memory subsets generally showed smaller estimated richness than naive subsets did.

The CDR3 has 17 residues. Germline V gene sequence: CDR1 SGHTA, CDR2 FQGNSA. Deletions cut 7 bases from V and 0 bases from J, with 22 bases between. Using immunoSEQ multiplex PCR, the repertoire was profiled, and TCRdb retains in-frame clones only, with some absent. The table lists about 2 million clones, 85% to 95% of them singletons, with 0.13% in the top ten. Donors included only healthy HIV-negative adults lacking recent acute infections or vaccinations. From CD4+ cells came CD45RA+ naive and CD45RA-negative memory subsets. As regards this clone: As yet, its antigen is unknown.

This receptor was obtained from a man aged 18-30 years in good health. This rearrangement joins TRBV7-2 to TRBJ2-7; D could derive from TRBD1 or TRBD2 (5 bases each). Sequenced material: naive CD4+ T cells sorted from blood. The subset: CD45RA+ positively selected. CDR3 nucleotide sequence: TGTGCCAGCAAAATTCAAGATGGGGGTAGAGCCTCCTACGAGCAGTACTTC. Its translation is CASKIQDGGRASYEQYF.